Below, one T cell receptor beta chain is given with its context. There is no known antigen for this receptor. No quality values exist for individual bases; no much larger clone is one base distant. The data stem from a study of control samples from healthy donors and cancer patients (dated by TCRdb to about 2020). The protocol used for the library was the immunoSEQ multiplex PCR assay. TCRdb provides this immuneACCESS table in a form limited to in-frame rearrangements. Some clones are lacking; in checked studies, under half of them reflect an unresolved V gene, and why the rest are absent is not known. This sample is represented by 70,000 or so clones; approximately 84% of them were singletons. The leading ten clones occupy over 25% of the sample. This TCR derives from a man aged 45-60 years in good health. The sequencing sample was made of blood.

The nucleotide sequence is given as TGCAGCGTTGAGGACAGGGGGTTCCAAGAGACCCAGTACTTC. This sequence encodes CSVEDRGFQETQYF. The chain employs TRBV29-1 and TRBJ2-5, with 10 bases matching TRBD1. Via the germline V gene, CDR1 is SQVTM and CDR2 ANQGSEA. The CDR3 runs 14 residues from the cysteine to the phenylalanine. Only the CDR3 DNA is retained, 42 bases long and in frame from the first base. V ends up 3 bases short and J 1 base short, with an unmatched junction base count of 2. The full variable domain, with segments outside the CDR3 supplied by the reference TRBV29-1 and TRBJ2-5 proteins, appears as SAVISQKPSRDICQRGTSLTIQCQVDSQVTMMFWYRQQPGQSLTLIATANQGSEATYESGFVIDKFPISRPNLTFSTLTVSNMSPEDSSIYLCSVEDRGFQETQYFGPGTRLLVL.